The 13 T cell receptor beta chains below all came from one sample that was sequenced in a study of cytomegalovirus exposure and HLA in healthy donors. 60 Vbeta and 13 Jbeta primers were used in PCR. Profiled with immunoSEQ multiplex PCR; TCRdb holds only in-frame clones, not every one. This sample has roughly 150,000 clones, with around 79% found just once. The sequenced sample consisted of PBMCs. These receptors originate from a man aged 35 to 55 in good health and CMV-seropositive.

J is TRBJ2-3 and V is TRBV7-9; 9 positions agree with TRBD2. V lost 6 bases and J lost 7; bases outside the gene matches: 14. The CDR3 length is 16 residues. CDR1 is SEHNR, CDR2 FQNEAQ, per germline (reference sequence). CDR3 nucleotides: TGTGCCAGCAGGGATACTCGCGGGAGGGATATACATACGCAGTATTTT. It codes for CASRDTRGRDIHTQYF.

The chain joins TRBV7-9 to TRBJ2-1; 13 nucleotides align to TRBD2. The germline CDR1 and CDR2 sequences are SEHNR and FQNEAQ (reference sequence). V shed 4 bases and J 2 bases; nucleotides not matched to a gene: 11. This CDR3 is built from 19 residues. CDR3 bases: TGTGCCAGCAGCTCTCCTACTAGCGGGAGGGCGAGGACCTACAATGAGCAGTTCTTC. Translation: CASSSPTSGRARTYNEQFF. Complete variable domain (other parts from reference TRBV7-9 and TRBJ2-1): DTGVSQNPRHKITKRGQNVTFRCDPISEHNRLYWYRQTLGQGPEFLTYFQNEAQLEKSRLLSDRFSAERPKGSFSTLEIQRTEQGDSAMYLCASSSPTSGRARTYNEQFFGPGTRLTVL.

The DNA for the CDR3 is TGTGCCAGCAGCTTACGAGCGAATAACTACAATGAGCAGTTCTTC. Translation: CASSLRANNYNEQFF. J is TRBJ2-1 and V is TRBV7-2; D is unresolved. Germline V gene data show CDR1 as SGHTA and CDR2 as FQGNSA. Trimming pared 2 bases from V and 3 bases from J, leaving 11 bases between. CDR3 length: 15 residues.

The rearrangement links TRBV11-2 to TRBJ1-1; D gene ambiguous. V lost 5 bases to trimming and J lost 0 bases, with 10 bases between them. Germline CDR1 reads SGHAT; CDR2 reads FQNNGV. This CDR3 is 14 amino acids long. DNA for the CDR3: TGTGCCAGCAGCACCGAGACAATGAACACTGAAGCTTTCTTT. Protein product: CASSTETMNTEAFF.

The gene calls are TRBV7-2 and TRBJ1-3; no reliable D call. The CDR3 sequence is 18 residues long. Germline CDR1 SGHTA, CDR2 FQGNSA. V gave up 1 base and J gave up 2 bases, with 18 bases separating them. The CDR3 sequence is CASSLGGRPITPGNTIYF. In DNA, the CDR3 is TGTGCCAGCAGCTTAGGAGGCCGCCCGATAACTCCTGGAAACACCATATATTTT.

The genes are TRBV9 and TRBJ2-7; possibly TRBD1 for D (6 bases). This CDR3 is built from 15 residues. Germline CDR1 and CDR2: SGDLS and YYNGEE. The V end was cut by 4 bases, the J end by 5 bases, with 19 bases between. The CDR3: CASSPEGVPAHEQYF. Here the CDR3 DNA reads TGTGCCAGCAGCCCAGAGGGGGTCCCGGCCCACGAGCAGTACTTC.

This clone was recorded a few times. CDR3 residues: CSVSRGLVGETQYF. The CDR3 DNA reads TGCAGCGTCTCGAGGGGACTAGTGGGAGAGACCCAGTACTTC. The rearrangement joins TRBV29-1 to TRBJ2-5, with 8 bases lining up with TRBD2. The germline V gene encodes CDR1 SQVTM and CDR2 ANQGSEA. J gave up 4 bases and V 6 bases, and 10 bases lay outside the gene matches. This CDR3 is 14 amino acids long.

V and J are TRBV6-1 and TRBJ1-4; D gene unclear. This CDR3 is 13 amino acids long. Germline V gene lookup returns CDR1 MNHNS and CDR2 SASEGT. V lost 2 bases and J lost 8, with 9 bases in between. CDR3 loop: CASSETWAEKLFF. The CDR3 DNA reads TGTGCCAGCAGTGAAACATGGGCCGAAAAACTGTTTTTT.

A remark on this clone: The junction departs from the called germline gene at one end, perhaps through a read error. Other nucleotide sequences from this sample produce the same CDR3. This chain uses TRBV5-1 with TRBJ2-7, with TRBD1 matching 7 bases. There are 15 residues in the CDR3. Germline CDR1 and CDR2: SGHRS and YFSETQ. The CDR3 DNA sequence: TGCGCCAGCAGCTTGACAGGGGATAGAACCTACGAGCAATACTTC. It is translated as CASSLTGDRTYEQYF.

V is TRBV2 and J is TRBJ2-1, with 7 bases fitting TRBD2. V lost 6 bases to trimming and J lost 2 bases; unmatched junction nucleotides: 7. Germline V gene sequence: CDR1 SNHLY, CDR2 FYNNEI. This CDR3 spans 15 amino acids. In DNA, the CDR3 is TGTGCCAGCAGGTCCTCGACTAGCCCCTACAATGAGCAGTTCTTC. This translates into CASRSSTSPYNEQFF.

This rearrangement joins TRBV5-4 to TRBJ1-1; 10 nucleotides agree with TRBD1. Germline V lookup: CDR1 SGHNT, CDR2 YYREEE (reference sequence). The CDR3 is 17 amino acids. The junction had 11 bases not matched to a gene; V was cut back by 5 bases and J by 1 base. CDR3 amino acids: CASSRTGTGVPNTEAFF. In DNA form, the CDR3 reads TGTGCCAGCAGTAGAACCGGGACAGGGGTACCGAACACTGAAGCTTTCTTT.

V is TRBV29-1 and J is TRBJ2-7; 12 bases are shared with TRBD1. The CDR3 has 14 residues. CDR1 is SQVTM, CDR2 ANQGSEA, per germline. Trimming at V came to 5 bases and at J to 5 bases, leaving 7 bases not matched to a gene. As DNA, the CDR3 is TGCAGCGTTCCCACCGGGACAGGGGGCGACGAGCAGTACTTC. It is translated as CSVPTGTGGDEQYF.

V is TRBV9 and J is TRBJ2-1, with D perhaps matching TRBD2 (6 bases). This CDR3 contains 13 residues. CDR1 is SGDLS, CDR2 YYNGEE, per germline. V lost 2 bases, J lost 15 bases, and 18 bases lay in between. CDR3 coding DNA: TGTGCCAGCAGCGTTAGGGTCGGGGGAGAGTCGTTCTTC. This gives the protein CASSVRVGGESFF. Looking up the rest from reference TRBV9 and TRBJ2-1 gives the full variable domain: DSGVTQTPKHLITATGQRVTLRCSPRSGDLSVYWYQQSLDQGLQFLIQYYNGEERAKGNILERFSAQQFPDLHSELNLSSLELGDSALYFCASSVRVGGESFFGPGTRLTVL.